Listed below are T cell receptor beta chains from one sample, sequenced in a study of cytomegalovirus exposure and HLA in healthy donors. Sequencing was performed with immunoSEQ multiplex PCR; in TCRdb, only in-frame clones are kept and a portion is missing. The repertoire has under 45,000 clones, around three quarters of them found once; the top ten carry roughly 1.4%. The sequenced material came from PBMCs. The receptors stem from a young man in good health and CMV-seronegative. Each CDR3 is given with its conserved first and last residue. The D gene is left open where the match is weak. Clone size is stated in some rows and not others, as once, few, many or a class when expanded.

abundance	d_gene	v_gene	j_gene	CDR3nt	CDR3aa
-	-	TRBV7-8	TRBJ1-1	TGTGCCAGCACCAAGGGAGGATGGGACACTGAAGCTTTCTTT	CASTKGGWDTEAFF
-	TRBD1	TRBV9	TRBJ1-1	TGTGCCAGCAGCGCACGACAGGGGGCGGGAAATACTGAAGCTTTCTTT	CASSARQGAGNTEAFF
-	-	TRBV10-3	TRBJ2-3	TGTGCCATAGCCCCGAGGGGCACAGATACGCAGTATTTT	CAIAPRGTDTQYF
-	-	TRBV27	TRBJ1-2	TGTGCCAGCAGTTTTGTTGGGGCACGGAATGGCTACACCTTC	CASSFVGARNGYTF
once	-	TRBV14	TRBJ2-5	TGTGCCAGCAGCCAAGAAGGAACCAGGGTAGAGACCCAGTACTTC	CASSQEGTRVETQYF
few	-	TRBV2	TRBJ2-7	TGTGCCAGCATCCAAGGACAGACGTCCTACGAGCAGTACTTC	CASIQGQTSYEQYF
-	-	TRBV5-4	TRBJ1-2	TGTGCCAGCAGCCACGCCGCGGGGGCGCAAGGCTACACCTTC	CASSHAAGAQGYTF
-	-	TRBV18	TRBJ2-5	TGTGCCAGCTCACCACCAGTAGGCGGGGAGAGCCAAGAGACCCAGTACTTC	CASSPPVGGESQETQYF
-	TRBD1	TRBV5-1	TRBJ2-1	TGCGCCAGCAGCTTGGCCTTGGGACAGGGTTACAATGAGCAGTTCTTC	CASSLALGQGYNEQFF
-	TRBD1	TRBV6-6	TRBJ1-1	TGTGCCAGCAGACAACTGAAACAGGGGTTCTTT	CASRQLKQGFF
-	TRBD1	TRBV6-1	TRBJ1-2	TGTGCCAGCAGTGACTACTTCACCGGGACAGGGAATCGGGTGAGGACCTTC	CASSDYFTGTGNRVRTF
-	-	TRBV5-8	TRBJ1-1	TGTGCCAGCAGCCTCGGTCGAATCCATCGAACTGAAGCTTTCTTT	CASSLGRIHRTEAFF
-	TRBD2	TRBV6-1	TRBJ2-7	TGTGCCAGCACTGAAACTAGCGGGAGGGCCGGGACCTACGAGCAGTACTTC	CASTETSGRAGTYEQYF
-	TRBD1	TRBV19	TRBJ2-7	TGTGCCAGTAGTTTTTCGGACAGGGCTTACGAGCAGTACTTC	CASSFSDRAYEQYF
-	-	TRBV9	TRBJ1-4	TGTGCCAGCAGCGTAGGTAGAGTCCCTAATGAAAAACTGTTTTTT	CASSVGRVPNEKLFF
-	-	TRBV12-5	TRBJ1-1	TGTGCTAGTGGTTTCTGGTCGGACACTGAAGCTTTCTTT	CASGFWSDTEAFF
-	-	TRBV30	TRBJ1-6	TGTGCCTGGAGTGTACTTAGGGGTTCGGATTCACCCCTCCACTTT	CAWSVLRGSDSPLHF
-	-	TRBV14	TRBJ2-5	TGTGCCAGCGCCCCCTCAGTTTTGTTGGAGACCCAGTACTTC	CASAPSVLLETQYF
-	-	TRBV27	TRBJ2-1	TGTGCCAGCAGTTGGGGGGACTCCTACAATGAGCAGTTCTTC	CASSWGDSYNEQFF
-	TRBD2	TRBV5-1	TRBJ2-1	TGCGCCAGCAGGTCGGGAGGGGGGAATGAGCAGTTCTTC	CASRSGGGNEQFF
-	TRBD1	TRBV6-5	TRBJ2-5	TGTGCCAGCAGTTACCCCGGACAGGGTTTGGAGACCCAGTACTTC	CASSYPGQGLETQYF
-	-	TRBV10-1	TRBJ2-5	TGCGCCAGCGCAATCAAGTCCGGGACAAAAGAGACCCAGTACTTC	CASAIKSGTKETQYF
-	-	TRBV6-4	TRBJ1-1	TGTGCCAGCAAAACCGGGATTTCGAGCACTGAAGCTTTCTTT	CASKTGISSTEAFF
-	TRBD1	TRBV5-4	TRBJ1-4	TGTGCCAGCAGCTCAAGACAGGGGGCTAATGAAAAACTGTTTTTT	CASSSRQGANEKLFF
-	-	TRBV6-6	TRBJ2-7	TGTGCCAGCAGCCAACTCGAGGGCGAGCAGTACTTC	CASSQLEGEQYF
few	-	TRBV9	TRBJ1-3	TGTGCCAGCAGCGTAGAGGGCAGGGCGCTCTCTGGAAACACCATATATTTT	CASSVEGRALSGNTIYF
-	-	TRBV14	TRBJ1-2	TGTGCCAGCAGCCAGGCGAGGGGGGGAAGCCATGGCTACACCTTC	CASSQARGGSHGYTF
-	-	TRBV29-1	TRBJ2-1	TGCAGCGTTCGGACTAACAGCAATGAGCAGTTCTTC	CSVRTNSNEQFF
-	TRBD2	TRBV29-1	TRBJ2-2	TGCAGCGTTACGGGACTAGCGGGGTCCACCGGGGAGCTGTTTTTT	CSVTGLAGSTGELFF
once	TRBD2	TRBV7-2	TRBJ2-7	TGTGCCAGCAGCCCTCTCGGACTAGCAGCCGAGCAGTACTTC	CASSPLGLAAEQYF
-	-	TRBV6-5	TRBJ2-1	TGTGCCAGCGGGACAATAAACTACAATGAGCAGTTCTTC	CASGTINYNEQFF
-	-	TRBV28	TRBJ1-3	TGTGCCAGCTCGGGAAACACCATATATTTT	CASSGNTIYF
few	TRBD1	TRBV19	TRBJ2-5	TGTGCCAGTAGACCGAGGACAGGCGCGGGTAGGGAGACCCAGTACTTC	CASRPRTGAGRETQYF